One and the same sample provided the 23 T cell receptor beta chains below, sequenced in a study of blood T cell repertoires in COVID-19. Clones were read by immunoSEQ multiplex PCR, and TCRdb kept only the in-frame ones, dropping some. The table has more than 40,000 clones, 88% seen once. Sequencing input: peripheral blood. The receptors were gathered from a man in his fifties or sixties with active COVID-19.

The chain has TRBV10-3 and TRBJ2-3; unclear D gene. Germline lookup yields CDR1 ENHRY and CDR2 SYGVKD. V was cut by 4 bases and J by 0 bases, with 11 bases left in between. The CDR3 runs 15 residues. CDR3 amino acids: CAISGALLSTDTQYF. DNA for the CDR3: TGTGCCATCAGTGGGGCCCTTCTTAGCACAGATACGCAGTATTTT.

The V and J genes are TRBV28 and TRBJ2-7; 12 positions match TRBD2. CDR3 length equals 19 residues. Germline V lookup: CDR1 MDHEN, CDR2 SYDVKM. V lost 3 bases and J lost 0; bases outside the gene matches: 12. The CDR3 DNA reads TGTGCCAGCAGTTTCTCCCAATCCGGACTAGCGGGAAGCTCCTACGAGCAGTACGTC. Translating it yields CASSFSQSGLAGSSYEQYV.

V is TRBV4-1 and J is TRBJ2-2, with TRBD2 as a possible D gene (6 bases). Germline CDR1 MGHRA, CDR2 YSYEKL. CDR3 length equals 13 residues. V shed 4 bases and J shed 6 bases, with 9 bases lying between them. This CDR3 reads CASSPRGSGELFF. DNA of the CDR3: TGCGCCAGCAGCCCACGGGGGTCCGGGGAGCTGTTTTTT.

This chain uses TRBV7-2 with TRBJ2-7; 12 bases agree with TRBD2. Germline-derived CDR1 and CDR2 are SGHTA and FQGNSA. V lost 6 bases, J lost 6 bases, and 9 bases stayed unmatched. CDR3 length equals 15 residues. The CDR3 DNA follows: TGTGCCAGCAGTCCCACTAGCGGGGGGAGGCCCGAGCAGTACTTC. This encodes CASSPTSGGRPEQYF.

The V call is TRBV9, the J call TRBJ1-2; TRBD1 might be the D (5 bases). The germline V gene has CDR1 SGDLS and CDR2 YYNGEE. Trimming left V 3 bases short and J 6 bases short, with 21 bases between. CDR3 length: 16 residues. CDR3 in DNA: TGTGCCAGCAGCGCGGAGGGACGGTCCTGGGAGAATGGCTACACCTTC. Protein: CASSAEGRSWENGYTF.

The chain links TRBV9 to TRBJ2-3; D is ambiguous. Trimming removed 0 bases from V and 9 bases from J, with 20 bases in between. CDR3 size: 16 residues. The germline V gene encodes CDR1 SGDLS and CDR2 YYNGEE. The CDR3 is CASSVDWPLDESTQYF. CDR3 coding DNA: TGTGCCAGCAGCGTAGATTGGCCCCTAGACGAAAGCACGCAGTATTTT.

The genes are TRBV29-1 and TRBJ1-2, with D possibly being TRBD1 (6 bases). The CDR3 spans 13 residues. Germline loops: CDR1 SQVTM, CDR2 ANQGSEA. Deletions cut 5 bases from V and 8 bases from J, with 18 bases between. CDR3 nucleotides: TGCAGCGTTTGGGGGGGCGCTTCTGACGGCTACACCTTC. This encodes CSVWGGASDGYTF. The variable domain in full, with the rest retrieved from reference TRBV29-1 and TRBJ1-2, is SAVISQKPSRDICQRGTSLTIQCQVDSQVTMMFWYRQQPGQSLTLIATANQGSEATYESGFVIDKFPISRPNLTFSTLTVSNMSPEDSSIYLCSVWGGASDGYTFGSGTRLTVV.

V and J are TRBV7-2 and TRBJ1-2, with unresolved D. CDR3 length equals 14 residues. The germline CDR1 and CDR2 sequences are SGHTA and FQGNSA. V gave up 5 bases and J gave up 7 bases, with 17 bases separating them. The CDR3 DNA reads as TGTGCCAGCAGCCCGTTTGAACCCTTGAGTGGCTACACCTTC. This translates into CASSPFEPLSGYTF.

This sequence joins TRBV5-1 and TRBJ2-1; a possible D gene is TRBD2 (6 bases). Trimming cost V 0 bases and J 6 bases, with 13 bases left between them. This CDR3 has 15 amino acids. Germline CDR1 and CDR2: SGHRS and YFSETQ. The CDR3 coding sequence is TGCGCCAGCAGCTTGGGTTGGGACTCCATCAATGAGCAGTTCTTC. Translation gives CASSLGWDSINEQFF.

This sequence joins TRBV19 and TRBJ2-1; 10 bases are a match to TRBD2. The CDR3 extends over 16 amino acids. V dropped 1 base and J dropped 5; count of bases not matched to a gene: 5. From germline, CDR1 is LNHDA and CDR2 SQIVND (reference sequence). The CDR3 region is CASSIVVGLANNEQFF. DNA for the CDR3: TGTGCCAGTAGTATAGTAGTGGGACTAGCGAACAATGAGCAGTTCTTC.

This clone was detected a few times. Written as DNA, the CDR3 is TGTGCCATCAGTGAGTCGGGCAGGGTCACAGGGGAGTCTAGCACAGATACGCAGTATTTT. Its protein product is CAISESGRVTGESSTDTQYF. The chain is built from TRBV10-3 and TRBJ2-3; 7 bases match TRBD1. CDR3 length equals 20 residues. The junction had 15 bases not matched to a gene; V was cut back by 0 bases and J by 0 bases. In germline, CDR1 is ENHRY, CDR2 SYGVKD.

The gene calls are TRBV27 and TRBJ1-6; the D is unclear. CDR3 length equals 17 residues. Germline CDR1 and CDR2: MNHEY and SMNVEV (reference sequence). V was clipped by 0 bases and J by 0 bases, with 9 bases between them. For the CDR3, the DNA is TGTGCCAGCAGTTTATCTGTCCGAGGCTCCTATAATTCACCCCTCCACTTT. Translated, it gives CASSLSVRGSYNSPLHF.

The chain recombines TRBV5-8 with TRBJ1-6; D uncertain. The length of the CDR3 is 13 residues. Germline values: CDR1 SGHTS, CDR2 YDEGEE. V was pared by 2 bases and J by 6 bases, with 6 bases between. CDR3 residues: CASSFTINSPLHF. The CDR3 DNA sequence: TGTGCCAGCAGCTTCACAATTAATTCACCCCTCCACTTT.

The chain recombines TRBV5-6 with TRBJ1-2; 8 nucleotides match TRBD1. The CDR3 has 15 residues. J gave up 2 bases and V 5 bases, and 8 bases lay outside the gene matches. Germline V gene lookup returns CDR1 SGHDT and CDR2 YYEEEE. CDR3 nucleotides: TGTGCCAGCAGATATGGACAGGGTGGCAACTATGGCTACACCTTC. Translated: CASRYGQGGNYGYTF.

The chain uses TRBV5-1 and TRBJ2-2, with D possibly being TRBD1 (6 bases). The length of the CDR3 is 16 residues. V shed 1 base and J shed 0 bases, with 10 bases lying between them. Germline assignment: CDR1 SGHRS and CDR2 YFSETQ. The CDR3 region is CASSLRGHTNTGELFF. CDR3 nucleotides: TGCGCCAGCAGCTTGCGGGGACACACGAACACCGGGGAGCTGTTTTTT.

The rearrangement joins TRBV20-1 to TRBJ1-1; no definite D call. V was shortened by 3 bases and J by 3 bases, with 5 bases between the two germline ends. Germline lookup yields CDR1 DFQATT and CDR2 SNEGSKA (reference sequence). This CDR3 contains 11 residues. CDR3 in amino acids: CSARDYTEAFF. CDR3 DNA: TGCAGTGCTAGGGACTACACTGAAGCTTTCTTT.

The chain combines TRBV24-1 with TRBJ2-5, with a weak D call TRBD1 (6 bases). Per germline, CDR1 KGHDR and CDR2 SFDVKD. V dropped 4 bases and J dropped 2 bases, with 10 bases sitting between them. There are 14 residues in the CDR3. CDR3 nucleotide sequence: TGTGCCACCAGTGACCCCGGACAGCAAGAGACCCAGTACTTC. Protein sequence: CATSDPGQQETQYF.

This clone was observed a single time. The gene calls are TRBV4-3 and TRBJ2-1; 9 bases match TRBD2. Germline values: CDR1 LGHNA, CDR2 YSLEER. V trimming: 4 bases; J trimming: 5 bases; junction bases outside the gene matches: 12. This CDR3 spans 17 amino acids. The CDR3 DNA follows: TGCGCCAGCAGCCTAAGAATAGCGGGGGTGACGGACAATGAGCAGTTCTTC. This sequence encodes CASSLRIAGVTDNEQFF.

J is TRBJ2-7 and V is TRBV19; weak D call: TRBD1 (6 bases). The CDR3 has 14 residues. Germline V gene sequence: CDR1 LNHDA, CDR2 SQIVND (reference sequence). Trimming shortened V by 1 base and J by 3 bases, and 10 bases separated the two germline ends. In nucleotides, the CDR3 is TGTGCCAGTAGTATAGCAGGGGTTCTCTACGAGCAGTACTTC. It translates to CASSIAGVLYEQYF.

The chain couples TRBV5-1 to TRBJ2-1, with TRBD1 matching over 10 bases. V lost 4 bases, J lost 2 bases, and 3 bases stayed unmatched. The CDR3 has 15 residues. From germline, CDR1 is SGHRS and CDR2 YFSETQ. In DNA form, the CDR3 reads TGCGCCAGCAGCCGAGGACAGGGGGCCTACAATGAGCAGTTCTTC. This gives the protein CASSRGQGAYNEQFF.

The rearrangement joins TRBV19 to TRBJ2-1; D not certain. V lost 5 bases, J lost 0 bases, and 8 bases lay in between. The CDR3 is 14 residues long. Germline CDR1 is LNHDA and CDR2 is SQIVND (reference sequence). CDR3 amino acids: CASSPELSYNEQFF. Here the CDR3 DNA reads TGTGCCAGTAGTCCGGAGCTCTCCTACAATGAGCAGTTCTTC.

CDR3 DNA: TGTGCCAGCAGCTTAGCAAGGGGCCAAGGCACCATATATTTT. This sequence encodes CASSLARGQGTIYF. This chain uses TRBV7-2 with TRBJ1-3, with D possibly matching TRBD1 (5 bases). With 0 bases removed from V and 9 bases from J, the gap between germline ends came to 12 bases. This CDR3 spans 14 amino acids. Germline-derived CDR1 and CDR2 are SGHTA and FQGNSA.

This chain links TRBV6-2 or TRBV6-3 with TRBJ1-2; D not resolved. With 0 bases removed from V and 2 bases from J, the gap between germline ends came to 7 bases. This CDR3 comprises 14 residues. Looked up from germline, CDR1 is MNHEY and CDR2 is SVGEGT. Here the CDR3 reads CASSYSEANYGYTF. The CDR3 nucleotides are TGTGCCAGCAGTTACTCTGAAGCAAACTATGGCTACACCTTC.